One and the same sample provided the 17 T cell receptor beta chains below, sequenced in a study of vaccination and CD4 T cells after COVID-19. These receptors' antigens are unknown. Cultured CD4+ T-cell DNA underwent Oncomine TCR Beta short-read sequencing. Each CDR3 protein gets one entry after TCRdb re-called the PCR reads with MiXCR. This sample has about 15,000 distinct CDR3 sequences, with approximately 40% found just once. The treatment: roughly ten-day PBMC culture with coronavirus spike peptide pools or control peptides (ViraFEST assay). The specimen sequenced was cultured CD4+ T cells from blood. These receptors all stem from a human donor with COVID-19.

CDR3 sequence: CASSAGRGSREDTQYF. CDR3 DNA sequence: TGCGCCAGCAGCGCCGGGCGAGGGAGTAGGGAAGATACGCAGTATTTT. The V and J genes are TRBV5-1 and TRBJ2-3; TRBD2 is a possible D gene (5 bases). Germline V lookup: CDR1 SGHRS, CDR2 YFSETQ. This CDR3 region has 16 residues. V lost 4 bases and J 5 bases, leaving 20 bases between the germline ends.

J is TRBJ1-2 and V is TRBV11-3, with 7 bases fitting TRBD1. The J segment lost 7 bases and the V segment lost 1 base, leaving 6 bases of the junction unmatched. The CDR3 extends over 14 amino acids. CDR1 and CDR2 (germline): SGHNT, YENEEA. The CDR3 protein is CASSLGQTGPGYTF. The CDR3 DNA reads TGTGCCAGCAGCTTAGGTCAGACAGGGCCTGGCTACACCTTC.

The V call is TRBV7-6, the J call TRBJ1-1; 7 bases line up with TRBD1. This CDR3 comprises 22 residues. Germline loops: CDR1 SGHVS, CDR2 FNYEAQ. V dropped 2 bases and J dropped 0; count of bases not matched to a gene: 24. In DNA, the CDR3 is TGTGCCAGCAGCTTACTCAACTCCAGGGGGGTCAGCGCAAAGGAAATGAACACTGAAGCTTTCTTT. It yields the protein CASSLLNSRGVSAKEMNTEAFF.

The V call is TRBV7-4, the J call TRBJ1-5, with 7 bases that match TRBD1. With 5 bases clipped from V and 2 bases from J, the junction kept 6 bases outside the gene matches. Germline V gene lookup returns CDR1 SGHVT and CDR2 SQSDAQ. CDR3 size: 15 residues. The CDR3 DNA reads as TGTGCCAGCAGCCCAGACAGGGCCGGCAATCAGCCCCAGCATTTT. It is translated as CASSPDRAGNQPQHF. Supplemented by reference TRBV7-4 and TRBJ1-5, the full variable domain reads GAGVSQSPRYKVAKRGRDVALRCDSISGHVTLYWYRQTLGQGSEVLTYSQSDAQRDKSGRPSGRFSAERPERSVSTLKIQRTEQGDSAVYLCASSPDRAGNQPQHFGDGTRLSIL.

Only a few counts were recorded for this clonotype. The chain is built from TRBV27 and TRBJ1-1; D is undetermined. The V gene lost 3 bases and the J gene lost 1 base, with 15 bases spanning the gap. The germline V gene encodes CDR1 MNHEY and CDR2 SMNVEV (reference sequence). This CDR3 comprises 16 residues. The CDR3 nucleotides read TGTGCCAGCAGTTTTGGCAGACCTCCTGGGAACACTGAAGCTTTCTTT. It specifies CASSFGRPPGNTEAFF.

This clonotype was picked up a small number of times. DNA of the CDR3: TGTGCCAGCAGCTCGACAGGAGGGGGGACTGAAGCTTTCTTT. It translates to CASSSTGGGTEAFF. The V gene is TRBV7-3, the J gene TRBJ1-1; D may be TRBD1 (6 bases). This CDR3 is built from 14 residues. In germline, CDR1 is SGHTA, CDR2 FQGTGA. Trimming removed 4 bases from V and 5 bases from J, with 14 bases in between. The variable domain in full, with the rest retrieved from reference TRBV7-3 and TRBJ1-1, is GAGVSQTPSNKVTEKGKYVELRCDPISGHTALYWYRQSLGQGPEFLIYFQGTGAADDSGLPNDRFFAVRPEGSVSTLKIQRTERGDSAVYLCASSSTGGGTEAFFGQGTRLTVV.

This sequence joins TRBV6-2 or TRBV6-3 and TRBJ2-1, with 8 bases fitting TRBD2. Germline CDR1 and CDR2: MNHEY and SVGEGT. This CDR3 region has 15 residues. Trimming at V came to 6 bases and at J to 0 bases, leaving 4 bases not matched to a gene. CDR3 in amino acids: CASSSSGGSYNEQFF. CDR3 nucleotide sequence: TGTGCCAGCAGCTCAAGCGGGGGCTCCTACAATGAGCAGTTCTTC.

The rearrangement links TRBV10-1 to TRBJ1-3; D might be TRBD1 (6 bases). Germline values: CDR1 WNHNN, CDR2 SYGVQD (reference sequence). Deletions cut 3 bases from V and 1 base from J, with 10 bases between. This CDR3 has 15 residues. CDR3 protein: CASSDSQGSGNTIYF. CDR3 sequence (DNA): TGCGCCAGCAGTGATTCACAGGGATCTGGAAACACCATATATTTT.

The chain recombines TRBV6-1 with TRBJ2-2; tentative D call: TRBD1 (6 bases). The CDR3 sequence is 13 residues long. Germline values: CDR1 MNHNS, CDR2 SASEGT. Trimming pared 7 bases from V and 6 bases from J, leaving 12 bases between. The CDR3 DNA follows: TGTGCCAGCAAGTACAGGGATGCCGGGGAGCTGTTTTTT. Its protein is CASKYRDAGELFF.

This clonotype was picked up a small number of times. The DNA for the CDR3 is TGTGCCAGCAGCCAGGAGACGGACAGGATGTATGGCTACACCTTC. It is translated as CASSQETDRMYGYTF. The chain uses TRBV7-2 and TRBJ1-2, with 7 nucleotides matching TRBD1. The V gene's germline CDR1 is SGHTA and CDR2 FQGNSA. With V trimmed by 5 bases and J by 5 bases, 11 bases remained unmatched. CDR3 length: 15 amino acids.

V gene TRBV5-8 combines with J gene TRBJ2-4; D is undetermined. CDR3 length: 14 residues. CDR1 and CDR2 from the germline V gene are SGHTS and YDEGEE. Trimming took 4 bases from V and 0 from J, leaving 8 bases between them. The CDR3 is CASSPLLAKNIQYF. The CDR3 bases are TGTGCCAGCAGCCCGCTCCTAGCCAAAAACATTCAGTACTTC.

The chain is built from TRBV10-3 and TRBJ2-1, with 11 bases lining up with TRBD2. V was clipped by 1 base and J by 8 bases; unmatched bases: 7. Germline V lookup: CDR1 ENHRY, CDR2 SYGVKD. The CDR3 loop spans 16 amino acids. CDR3 residues: CAISEFTSGGSDEQFF. The CDR3 DNA sequence: TGTGCCATCAGTGAGTTCACTAGCGGGGGTTCAGATGAGCAGTTCTTC.

This clonotype has a single count. The J gene is TRBJ1-2, the V gene TRBV7-9; D not resolved. The CDR3 runs 15 residues. Trimming cost V 1 base and J 0 bases, with 9 bases left between them. Looked up from germline, CDR1 is SEHNR and CDR2 is FQNEAQ (reference sequence). The CDR3 region has the DNA TGTGCCAGCAGCTTAGGCGCAGGCACTAACTATGGCTACACCTTC. It encodes CASSLGAGTNYGYTF.

The V and J genes are TRBV6-2 or TRBV6-3 and TRBJ2-5; 11 nucleotides agree with TRBD2. This CDR3 comprises 14 residues. The junction had 6 bases not matched to a gene; V was cut back by 11 bases and J by 1 base. Germline V gene data show CDR1 as MNHEY and CDR2 as SVGEGT. The CDR3: CAGQLAGVQETQYF. CDR3 nucleotide sequence: TGTGCCGGCCAACTAGCGGGGGTCCAAGAGACCCAGTACTTC.

The CDR3 nucleotides read TGTGCCAGCAGCGTTCCGGGACAGGGGGCGCCCCAAGAGACCCAGTACTTC. This codes for CASSVPGQGAPQETQYF. The chain couples TRBV5-4 to TRBJ2-5; TRBD1 matches at 12 bases. The CDR3 covers 17 residues. Germline assignment: CDR1 SGHNT and CDR2 YYREEE (reference sequence). Trimming at V came to 4 bases and at J to 1 base, leaving 8 bases not matched to a gene.

This clonotype has just a few counts. This chain joins TRBV15 and TRBJ1-3; no reliable D call. Trimming took off 1 base at V and 4 bases at J, with 2 bases between the two ends. The CDR3 consists of 12 residues. CDR1 is LNHNV, CDR2 YYDKDF, per germline (reference sequence). The CDR3 loop reads CATSRVGNTIYF. The DNA for the CDR3 is TGTGCCACCAGCAGAGTCGGAAACACCATATATTTT. Drawing the rest from reference TRBV15 and TRBJ1-3, the complete variable domain is DAMVIQNPRYQVTQFGKPVTLSCSQTLNHNVMYWYQQKSSQAPKLLFHYYDKDFNNEADTPDNFQSRRPNTSFCFLDIRSPGLGDTAMYLCATSRVGNTIYFGEGSWLTVV.

A few counts support this clonotype. J is TRBJ1-5 and V is TRBV15; D may be TRBD1 (6 bases). V was pared by 1 base and J by 3 bases, with 16 bases between. Germline lookup yields CDR1 LNHNV and CDR2 YYDKDF (reference sequence). The CDR3 runs to 17 residues. In DNA, the CDR3 is TGTGCCACCAGCAGAGTGGTCGGCAGGGGCATCAATCAGCCCCAGCATTTT. This sequence encodes CATSRVVGRGINQPQHF.